The clone carrying this T cell receptor beta chain came up many times. Antigen unknown. Subjects with ophthalmopathy showed a Clinical Activity Score no lower than 3, a NOSPECS grade no lower than 4, and a duration shorter than 3 months. Diagnostic assessment was based on clinical symptoms, serum thyroxine and TRAb, thyroid ultrasound and orbital computed tomography. The PBMCs had their origin in around 10 ml of fresh peripheral blood. Amplified regions were TCR beta CDR3 sequences from RNA transcripts. Initially, a first-round RT-PCR of the TCR CDR3 employed the HTBI primer set. TCRdb used MiXCR to reprocess the multiplex PCR reads, holding one entry per CDR3 protein. The sample holds roughly 240,000 distinct CDR3 sequences; about 25% are singletons and the top ten take around 40%. This record comes from a study of T cells in Graves' hyperthyroidism and ophthalmopathy. Study-level points and caveats: Most thyroid clonotypes expanded above 0.001 appeared in blood too.

The V segment lost 6 bases and the J segment 3 bases; nucleotides outside the gene matches: 5. CDR1 and CDR2 (germline): ENHRY, SYGVKD. The CDR3 is made up of 14 amino acids. Sequences were obtained from blood. The V gene is TRBV10-3, the J gene TRBJ2-5; 9 bases fit TRBD1. The TCR sequence derives from a woman aged 40-49 years with Graves' ophthalmopathy. The CDR3 DNA follows: TGTGCCATCAGACCCGACAGGGGGAAAGAGACCCAGTACTTC. Translation: CAIRPDRGKETQYF.